A single sample is the source of the 15 T cell receptor beta chains below, sequenced in a study of shared clonotypes between healthy human individuals. As defined, naive CD8 cells were CD45RO-negative and positively selected for CCR7, with terminally differentiated effector memory CD45RA+ cells excluded. Libraries were prepared by immunoSEQ multiplex PCR; TCRdb keeps only in-frame clonotypes and omits some of them. Seen here are about 2,200,000 clones, about 93% observed once, and the top ten hold about 1.5%. The specimen was naive CD8+ T cells from PBMCs. The receptors were gathered from a man aged 18 to 29 in good health. Some clones in this sample may be carry-over from other donors' samples.

The chain carries TRBV28 and TRBJ2-7, with no clear D. Germline V gene sequence: CDR1 MDHEN, CDR2 SYDVKM. V lost 6 bases and J lost 2, with 20 bases in between. The CDR3 runs 16 residues. Here the CDR3 reads CASSQIPDQNTYEQYF. The CDR3 DNA follows: TGTGCCAGCAGCCAAATCCCCGACCAAAACACCTACGAGCAGTACTTC.

V and J are TRBV9 and TRBJ2-3, with TRBD1 identical over 7 bases. Germline V lookup: CDR1 SGDLS, CDR2 YYNGEE. The CDR3 has 14 residues. J lost 6 bases, V lost 0 bases, and 4 bases had no gene match. The CDR3 spells CASSVEVDRDTQYF. The CDR3 DNA reads as TGTGCCAGCAGCGTAGAGGTGGACAGGGATACGCAGTATTTT.

The chain couples TRBV4-2 to TRBJ2-3; weak D call: TRBD2 (6 bases). Trimming left V 2 bases short and J 8 bases short, with 11 bases between. This CDR3 contains 13 residues. CDR1 and CDR2 (germline): LGHNA, YNFKEQ. CDR3 region: CASSQSQGGTQYF. The CDR3 DNA follows: TGTGCCAGCAGCCAATCCCAGGGAGGTACGCAGTATTTT.

The chain couples TRBV4-3 to TRBJ2-7; D is unresolved. Trimming left V 0 bases short and J 3 bases short, with 6 bases between. CDR1 and CDR2 (germline): LGHNA, YSLEER. The CDR3 has 13 residues. The CDR3 here is CASSQEQGYEQYF. The CDR3 DNA is TGCGCCAGCAGCCAAGAACAAGGCTACGAGCAGTACTTC.

This chain joins TRBV7-8 and TRBJ2-1; the match to TRBD2 covers 11 bases. Trimming removed 4 bases from V and 0 bases from J; junction bases left unmatched: 14. Looked up from germline, CDR1 is SGHVS and CDR2 is FQNEAQ. The CDR3 has 20 amino acids. The CDR3 sequence: CASSSQLAGVPLLSYNEQFF. In DNA, the CDR3 is TGTGCCAGCAGCTCACAACTAGCGGGAGTGCCCCTCCTCTCCTACAATGAGCAGTTCTTC.

The CDR3 loop reads CASSKINKGAEAFF. In DNA form, the CDR3 reads TGTGCCAGCAGTAAGATCAACAAGGGGGCTGAAGCTTTCTTT. The chain is built from TRBV27 and TRBJ1-1; a weak D match, TRBD1 (6 bases). Germline V lookup: CDR1 MNHEY, CDR2 SMNVEV (reference sequence). The CDR3 is made up of 14 amino acids. Deletions cut 5 bases from V and 6 bases from J, with 16 bases between.

The rearrangement uses TRBV28 and TRBJ1-1; D may be TRBD1 (6 bases). The germline V gene encodes CDR1 MDHEN and CDR2 SYDVKM. Trimming removed 3 bases at V and 5 bases at J, with 13 bases between. The CDR3 covers 14 residues. CDR3 nucleotide sequence: TGTGCCAGCAGTTTGGTGGGGGCAGTAACTGAAGCTTTCTTT. The encoded protein is CASSLVGAVTEAFF.

V is TRBV4-1 and J is TRBJ2-7; perhaps TRBD2 as D (5 bases). V was cut by 0 bases and J by 5 bases, with 23 bases left in between. Germline assignment: CDR1 MGHRA and CDR2 YSYEKL. This CDR3 has 18 amino acids. In DNA form, the CDR3 reads TGCGCCAGCAGCCAAGAGAGACGGACGACGGGGTTGATCGACGAGCAGTACTTC. Its protein is CASSQERRTTGLIDEQYF.

This clone has only one observation. The chain joins TRBV19 to TRBJ2-5; D assignment may be TRBD1 or TRBD2 (5 bases each). The V gene's germline CDR1 is LNHDA and CDR2 SQIVND (reference sequence). This CDR3 has 15 amino acids. Trimming shortened V by 9 bases and J by 1 base, and 18 bases separated the two germline ends. CDR3 in amino acids: CASGPHPGTQETQYF. The CDR3 bases are TGTGCCAGCGGCCCCCACCCAGGGACCCAAGAGACCCAGTACTTC.

This clone occurred a few times. This chain connects TRBV6-1 to TRBJ1-1; no clear D. V was pared by 8 bases and J by 4 bases, with 11 bases between. Germline loops: CDR1 MNHNS, CDR2 SASEGT. The CDR3 is 12 amino acids. As DNA, the CDR3 is TGTGCCAGCGAGGTAAAGGGCACTGAAGCTTTCTTT. Its protein product is CASEVKGTEAFF.

The chain combines TRBV6-6 with TRBJ2-2; the D gene is possibly TRBD1 (5 bases). Germline lookup yields CDR1 MNHNY and CDR2 SVGAGI (reference sequence). The CDR3 loop spans 15 amino acids. Trimming cost V 0 bases and J 6 bases, with 11 bases left between them. The CDR3 nucleotides are TGTGCCAGCAGTTACTCGATAGGGGCCCCCGGGGAGCTGTTTTTT. Translation: CASSYSIGAPGELFF.

The rearrangement joins TRBV25-1 to TRBJ1-1; D not certain. The CDR3 spans 13 residues. The ends were cut back, 4 bases at V and 4 bases at J, with 10 bases in the middle. Germline CDR1 MGHDK, CDR2 SYGVNS. In DNA form, the CDR3 reads TGTGCCAGCAGTGTATCGGGGAGCACTGAAGCTTTCTTT. Translation gives CASSVSGSTEAFF.

In DNA form, the CDR3 reads TGTGCCAGCAGCTTAACGGGGGACTTTCACTACAATGAGCAGTTCTTC. This encodes CASSLTGDFHYNEQFF. The chain carries TRBV7-3 and TRBJ2-1; maybe TRBD2 (6 bases). Germline V gene lookup returns CDR1 SGHTA and CDR2 FQGTGA. The CDR3 extends over 16 amino acids. V lost 0 bases to trimming and J lost 3 bases, with 12 bases between them.

The gene calls are TRBV9 and TRBJ2-3, with D possibly TRBD1 on 6 matching bases. The CDR3 runs 14 residues. Germline V gene data show CDR1 as SGDLS and CDR2 as YYNGEE. Trimming removed 3 bases from V and 5 bases from J, with 13 bases in between. CDR3 sequence (DNA): TGTGCCAGCAGCGAACACAGGGTCAGAGATACGCAGTATTTT. Translation gives CASSEHRVRDTQYF.

The V gene is TRBV4-2, the J gene TRBJ2-4, with 7 bases matching TRBD1. The ends lost 3 bases at V and 0 bases at J; junction bases unmatched: 8. Per germline, CDR1 LGHNA and CDR2 YNFKEQ. The CDR3 runs 17 residues. DNA for the CDR3: TGTGCCAGCAGCCATCCCGACAGGGAGCTAGCCAAAAACATTCAGTACTTC. Translated, it gives CASSHPDRELAKNIQYF.